Below are 10 T cell receptor beta chains sequenced from a single sample in a study of CD8 T cell repertoires and HIV-1 epitope variants. The antigens of these receptors remain unknown. TCRdb keeps only in-frame clones here, not all; method: immunoSEQ multiplex PCR. Of around 6,000 clones in the sample, less than 65% were seen once. The sample consisted of cultured CD8+ T cells derived from PBMCs. These TCRs come from a male donor with HIV.

The gene calls are TRBV27 and TRBJ1-4, with D perhaps matching TRBD1 (6 bases). The CDR3 is 15 amino acids. Trimming pared 4 bases from V and 3 bases from J, leaving 12 bases between. Germline CDR1 is MNHEY and CDR2 is SMNVEV (reference sequence). CDR3 coding DNA: TGTGCCAGCAGTTCTTTAGGGGGATCTAATGAAAAACTGTTTTTT. It specifies CASSSLGGSNEKLFF.

The J gene is TRBJ2-1, the V gene TRBV6-5; no clear D gene. CDR1 MNHEY and CDR2 SVGAGI come from the germline V gene. The length of the CDR3 is 12 residues. The ends were cut back, 7 bases at V and 6 bases at J, with 10 bases in the middle. In DNA, the CDR3 is TGTGCCAGCATTACAGAAAGCAATGAGCAGTTCTTC. As protein: CASITESNEQFF.

The chain links TRBV28 to TRBJ1-5; D is uncertain. Germline V gives CDR1 MDHEN, CDR2 SYDVKM. The CDR3 has 17 amino acids. Trimming took 7 bases from V and 0 from J, leaving 19 bases between them. The CDR3 sequence: CASNSDAWPYSNQPQHF. The DNA for the CDR3 is TGTGCCAGCAATTCGGACGCCTGGCCCTATAGCAATCAGCCCCAGCATTTT.

This sequence joins TRBV9 and TRBJ2-7; D possibly corresponds to TRBD2 (6 bases). The V gene's germline CDR1 is SGDLS and CDR2 YYNGEE. The V end lost 0 bases, the J end lost 2 bases, and 15 bases lay between the germline ends. The length of the CDR3 is 16 residues. CDR3 loop: CASSVETGTLTYEQYF. CDR3 DNA sequence: TGTGCCAGCAGCGTAGAGACCGGGACTTTAACCTACGAGCAGTACTTC.

V is TRBV2 and J is TRBJ2-2, with 12 bases identical to TRBD2. The CDR3 is made up of 18 amino acids. CDR1 is SNHLY, CDR2 FYNNEI, per germline. After removal of 5 bases from V and 7 bases from J, the junction contained 14 bases not matched to a gene. CDR3 sequence (DNA): TGTGCCAGCAGTCTCCGACTAGCGGGAGCCCACAGAGACGGGGAGCTGTTTTTT. It translates to CASSLRLAGAHRDGELFF.

The rearrangement links TRBV5-4 to TRBJ1-1; TRBD1 agrees at 7 bases. V shed 0 bases and J 1 base; nucleotides not matched to a gene: 6. The germline V gene has CDR1 SGHNT and CDR2 YYREEE (reference sequence). The CDR3 is 16 amino acids. The CDR3 nucleotides read TGTGCCAGCAGCTTGGATAGGGGGCAGGCGAACACTGAAGCTTTCTTT. Translation: CASSLDRGQANTEAFF. The whole variable domain, filled in from reference TRBV5-4 and TRBJ1-1, reads ETGVTQSPTHLIKTRGQQVTLRCSSQSGHNTVSWYQQALGQGPQFIFQYYREEENGRGNFPPRFSGLQFPNYSSELNVNALELDDSALYLCASSLDRGQANTEAFFGQGTRLTVV.

This rearrangement joins TRBV4-1 to TRBJ1-6; D remains ambiguous. Trimming removed 4 bases at V and 5 bases at J, with 12 bases between. This CDR3 region has 15 residues. CDR1 is MGHRA, CDR2 YSYEKL, per germline. The CDR3 DNA is TGCGCCAGCAGCCCTAGTCCGTCCGATAATTCACCCCTCCACTTT. Amino acid sequence: CASSPSPSDNSPLHF.

V gene TRBV28 combines with J gene TRBJ2-7; D gene unclear. Germline CDR1 and CDR2: MDHEN and SYDVKM. The CDR3 sequence is 14 residues long. Between the trimmed V and J ends, which lost 5 bases and 0 bases, there was a span of 11 bases. CDR3 coding DNA: TGTGCCAGCAGTCTTCTCTTGATCTCCTACGAGCAGTACTTC. Protein product: CASSLLLISYEQYF.

Only a few counts were recorded for this clone. The chain employs TRBV28 and TRBJ2-7, with TRBD2 matching 8 bases. CDR3 length: 14 residues. V was clipped by 3 bases and J by 3 bases; unmatched bases: 4. Germline V gives CDR1 MDHEN, CDR2 SYDVKM. The DNA for the CDR3 is TGTGCCAGCAGTTTTGGTAGCGGGAACTACGAGCAGTACTTC. Protein sequence: CASSFGSGNYEQYF.

This rearrangement joins TRBV7-9 to TRBJ2-7; 8 nucleotides match TRBD2. The CDR3 sequence is 15 residues long. CDR1 is SEHNR, CDR2 FQNEAQ, per germline (reference sequence). The J segment lost 1 base and the V segment lost 5 bases, leaving 7 bases of the junction unmatched. The CDR3 nucleotides are TGTGCCAGCAGCCCCGGGGGGGGGCGATCCTACGAGCAGTACTTC. It translates to CASSPGGGRSYEQYF. The variable domain in full, with the rest retrieved from reference TRBV7-9 and TRBJ2-7, is DTGVSQNPRHKITKRGQNVTFRCDPISEHNRLYWYRQTLGQGPEFLTYFQNEAQLEKSRLLSDRFSAERPKGSFSTLEIQRTEQGDSAMYLCASSPGGGRSYEQYFGPGTRLTVT.